The 4 T cell receptor beta chains listed next were all sequenced from one sample in a study of cytomegalovirus exposure and HLA in healthy donors. 13 Jbeta primers and 60 Vbeta primers were used for the PCR. Data came from immunoSEQ multiplex PCR; TCRdb stores just in-frame clones and leaves some out. The sample includes roughly 170,000 clones, about three quarters of them seen just once. Sequencing was done on a sample of PBMCs. The receptors were gathered from a woman under 40 in good health and CMV-seropositive.

In regard to this clone: At the DNA level, this CDR3 is encoded by other sequences in the same sample as well. This chain links TRBV5-1 with TRBJ2-7; possible D gene TRBD1, 6 bases. Germline V gene sequence: CDR1 SGHRS, CDR2 YFSETQ. V shed 3 bases and J shed 0 bases, with 10 bases lying between them. CDR3 size: 14 residues. CDR3 loop: CASSSTGSSYEQYF. CDR3 nucleotides: TGCGCCAGCAGCTCGACAGGCAGCTCCTACGAGCAGTACTTC.

The V gene is TRBV5-6, the J gene TRBJ2-2; D is undetermined. The V end lost 3 bases, the J end lost 1 base, and 4 bases lay between the germline ends. Germline-derived CDR1 and CDR2 are SGHDT and YYEEEE. This CDR3 region has 13 residues. The CDR3 DNA follows: TGTGCCAGCAGCTCGTTGAACACCGGGGAGCTGTTTTTT. As protein: CASSSLNTGELFF.

This rearrangement joins TRBV9 to TRBJ2-3; 7 nucleotides match TRBD2. The CDR3 runs to 15 residues. The germline V gene has CDR1 SGDLS and CDR2 YYNGEE. Trimming cost V 6 bases and J 2 bases; bases outside gene matches: 9. CDR3: CASNVGLTATDTQYF. Written as DNA, the CDR3 is TGTGCCAGCAACGTGGGACTAACGGCCACAGATACGCAGTATTTT.

CDR3 nucleotides: TGTGCCAGCACCTGGACAGGGGTCTACAATGAGCAGTTCTTC. As protein: CASTWTGVYNEQFF. This chain connects TRBV28 to TRBJ2-1, with 9 bases matching TRBD1. The length of the CDR3 is 14 residues. After removal of 7 bases from V and 3 bases from J, the junction contained 4 bases not matched to a gene. Looked up from germline, CDR1 is MDHEN and CDR2 is SYDVKM.